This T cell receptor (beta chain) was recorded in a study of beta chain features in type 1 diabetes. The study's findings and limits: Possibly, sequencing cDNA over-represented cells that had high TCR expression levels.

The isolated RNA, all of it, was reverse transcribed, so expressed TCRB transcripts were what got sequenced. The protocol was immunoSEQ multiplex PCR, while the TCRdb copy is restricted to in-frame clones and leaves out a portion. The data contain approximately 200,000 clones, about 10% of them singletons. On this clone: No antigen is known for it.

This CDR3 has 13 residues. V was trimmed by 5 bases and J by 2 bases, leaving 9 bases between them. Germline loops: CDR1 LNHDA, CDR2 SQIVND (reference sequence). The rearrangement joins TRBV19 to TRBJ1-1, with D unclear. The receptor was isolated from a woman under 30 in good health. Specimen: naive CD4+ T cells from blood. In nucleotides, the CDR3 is TGTGCCAGTAGTGCGACAACCAACACTGAAGCTTTCTTT. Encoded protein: CASSATTNTEAFF.